Listed below are T cell receptor beta chains from one sample, sequenced in a study of cytomegalovirus exposure and HLA in healthy donors. Profiled with immunoSEQ multiplex PCR; TCRdb holds only in-frame clones, not every one. The data hold over 150,000 clones, with roughly 83% observed a single time. The sequencing input was PBMCs. The receptors come from a boy between 2 and 10 years old in good health and CMV-seronegative. CDR3s include the opening cysteine and the closing phenylalanine or tryptophan. A D gene is named only where the DNA matches it firmly. Some rows mark clone size as missing; the rest say once, few, many or name a class of expanded clone.

abundance,d_gene,v_gene,j_gene,CDR3nt,CDR3aa
-,-,TRBV2,TRBJ1-1,TGTGCCAGCAGTGATATGCGAGGGATCGCTGAAGCTTTCTTT,CASSDMRGIAEAFF
few,TRBD2,TRBV5-1,TRBJ2-1,TGCGCCAGCAGCCTGGACGCGGGGGGAGGATACAATGAGCAGTTCTTC,CASSLDAGGGYNEQFF
once,-,TRBV5-6,TRBJ1-2,TGTGCCAGCAGCCAGAGGAATCGCAGGGGCCCCCTGGGAGGCTACACCTTC,CASSQRNRRGPLGGYTF
-,TRBD2,TRBV2,TRBJ2-3,TGTGCCAGCAGTGCGAGACTAGCGGGAGGAAAGGATACGCAGTATTTT,CASSARLAGGKDTQYF
-,-,TRBV14,TRBJ2-1,TGTGCCAGCAGCCCTCGAGGGGGACGCTCCTACAATGAGCAGTTCTTC,CASSPRGGRSYNEQFF
few,-,TRBV7-6,TRBJ1-4,TGTGCCAGCAGCCCGTCCCCCGGGACTAATGAAAAACTGTTTTTT,CASSPSPGTNEKLFF
-,TRBD1,TRBV25-1,TRBJ2-5,TGTGCCAGCAGTGGGACAGGGGGGGAGACCCAGTACTTC,CASSGTGGETQYF
-,TRBD2,TRBV7-9,TRBJ2-1,TGTGCCAGCACCCCGGGATTGGCGGGGGTAAACAATGAGCAGTTCTTC,CASTPGLAGVNNEQFF
-,TRBD2,TRBV13,TRBJ2-1,TGTGCCAGCAGCTCCGTTTGGACTAGCGGGTTCCATGAGCAGTTCTTC,CASSSVWTSGFHEQFF
-,-,TRBV27,TRBJ2-1,TGTGCCAGCAGTCCTGGGGGGAATGAGCAGTTCTTC,CASSPGGNEQFF
-,-,TRBV5-6,TRBJ2-2,TGTGCCAGCAGCTTGACTGAGAGCGGGGAGCTGTTTTTT,CASSLTESGELFF
once,TRBD2,TRBV7-2,TRBJ2-7,TGTGCCAGCAGCTTGGCCGGGGGGGGGTTCTACGAGCAGTACTTC,CASSLAGGGFYEQYF
-,-,TRBV11-3,TRBJ2-2,TGTGCCAGCAGCGCCCATCGGGCCGGGGAGCTGTTTTTT,CASSAHRAGELFF